The sequence of this TCR beta chain was determined in a study of CD8 T cells in Susac syndrome. CDR1 MNHEY and CDR2 SVGAGI come from the germline V gene. CDR3 length: 15 amino acids. Comment on this clonotype: At one of its ends the junction is not consistent with the germline gene, which may arise from a read error.

It was with random hexamers that roughly 0.45 to 1 ug RNA was reverse transcribed. TCRdb called the immunoSEQ multiplex PCR reads again in MiXCR, with one record for every CDR3 protein. The sample shows over 130,000 distinct CDR3 sequences, roughly 95% of them seen only once. The sequence was obtained from a human donor with multiple sclerosis. Sequenced: CD4+ T cells from PBMCs. This sequence joins TRBV6-5 and TRBJ2-7; 9 nucleotides line up with TRBD2. As DNA, the CDR3 is TGTGCCAGCAGGGCTAGCGGGAAGAACTCCTTCGAGCAGTACTTC. It codes for CASRASGKNSFEQYF.